The clone carrying this TCR beta chain was observed a few times. The antigen is not known. Next came a second PCR, run for roughly 6 to 11 cycles, which used a sample-barcoded 5' primer along with a J-beta primer mix. TCRdb itself ran the 5' RACE reads through MiXCR, one entry per CDR3 protein. The table includes about 630,000 distinct CDR3 sequences, roughly 20% detected once. The CDR3 extends over 15 amino acids. The trim removed 7 bases at V and 2 bases at J, leaving 10 bases unmatched. The data were obtained in a study of blood T cells in healthy people across ages. Study results and limitations: Higher diversity, along with more naive CD4+ cells, distinguished long-lived donors from aged donors.

The sequenced material came from blood. The chain recombines TRBV12-3 or TRBV12-4 with TRBJ1-2, with 7 bases lining up with TRBD1. This clonotype was obtained from a man in his sixties or seventies in good health. The CDR3, as DNA: TGTGCCAGCAAGATTTTAGGGACAGCAAACTATGGCTACACCTTC. Amino acid sequence: CASKILGTANYGYTF.